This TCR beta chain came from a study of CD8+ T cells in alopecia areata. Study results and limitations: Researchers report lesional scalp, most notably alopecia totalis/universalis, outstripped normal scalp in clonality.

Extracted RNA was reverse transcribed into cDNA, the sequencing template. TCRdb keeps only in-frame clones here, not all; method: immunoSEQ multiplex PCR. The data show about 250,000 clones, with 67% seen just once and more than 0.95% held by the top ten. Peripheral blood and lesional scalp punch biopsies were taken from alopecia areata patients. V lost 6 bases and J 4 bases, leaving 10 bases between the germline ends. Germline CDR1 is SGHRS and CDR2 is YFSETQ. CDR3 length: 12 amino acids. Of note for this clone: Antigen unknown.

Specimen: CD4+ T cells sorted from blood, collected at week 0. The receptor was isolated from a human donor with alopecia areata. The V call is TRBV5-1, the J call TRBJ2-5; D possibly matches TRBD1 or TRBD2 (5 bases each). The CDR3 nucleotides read TGCGCCAGCACCTCGGGGCTAGAGACCCAGTACTTC. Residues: CASTSGLETQYF.